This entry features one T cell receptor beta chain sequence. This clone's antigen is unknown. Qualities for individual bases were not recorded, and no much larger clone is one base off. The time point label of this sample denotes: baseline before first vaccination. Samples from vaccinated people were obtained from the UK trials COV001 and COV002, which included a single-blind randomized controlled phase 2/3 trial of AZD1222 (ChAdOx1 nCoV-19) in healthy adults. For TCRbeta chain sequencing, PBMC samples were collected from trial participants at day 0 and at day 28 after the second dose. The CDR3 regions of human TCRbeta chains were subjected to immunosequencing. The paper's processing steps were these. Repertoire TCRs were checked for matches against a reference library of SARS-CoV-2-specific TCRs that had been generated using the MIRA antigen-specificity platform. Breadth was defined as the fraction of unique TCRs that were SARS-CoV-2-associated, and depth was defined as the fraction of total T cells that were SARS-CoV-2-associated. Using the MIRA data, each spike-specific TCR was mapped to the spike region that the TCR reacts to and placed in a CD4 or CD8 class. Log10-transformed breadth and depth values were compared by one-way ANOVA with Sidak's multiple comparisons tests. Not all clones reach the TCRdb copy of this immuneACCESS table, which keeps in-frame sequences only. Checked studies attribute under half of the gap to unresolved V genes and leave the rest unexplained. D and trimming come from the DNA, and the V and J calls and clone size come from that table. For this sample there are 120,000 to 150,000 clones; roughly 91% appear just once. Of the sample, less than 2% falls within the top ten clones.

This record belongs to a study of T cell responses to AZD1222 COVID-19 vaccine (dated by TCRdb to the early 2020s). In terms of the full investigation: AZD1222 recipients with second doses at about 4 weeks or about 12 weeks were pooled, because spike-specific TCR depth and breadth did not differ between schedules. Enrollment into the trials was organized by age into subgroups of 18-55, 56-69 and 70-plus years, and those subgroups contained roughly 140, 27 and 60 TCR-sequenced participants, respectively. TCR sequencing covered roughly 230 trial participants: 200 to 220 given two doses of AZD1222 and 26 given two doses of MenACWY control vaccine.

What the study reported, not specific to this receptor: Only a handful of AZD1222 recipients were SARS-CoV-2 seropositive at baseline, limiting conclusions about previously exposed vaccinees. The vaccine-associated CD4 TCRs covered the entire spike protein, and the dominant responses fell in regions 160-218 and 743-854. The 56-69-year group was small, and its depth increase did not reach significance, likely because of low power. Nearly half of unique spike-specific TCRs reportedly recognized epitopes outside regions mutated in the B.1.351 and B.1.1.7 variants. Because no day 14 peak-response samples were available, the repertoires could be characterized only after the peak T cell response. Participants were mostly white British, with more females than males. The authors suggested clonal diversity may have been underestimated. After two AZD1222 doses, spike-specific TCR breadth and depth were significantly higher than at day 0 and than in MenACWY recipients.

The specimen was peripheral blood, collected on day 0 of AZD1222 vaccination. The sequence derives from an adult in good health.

The CDR3 region: CASSPGVGREAFF. At the DNA level, the sequence is TGTGCCAGCAGCCCAGGAGTCGGGCGGGAAGCTTTCTTT. The sequence joins TRBV28 to TRBJ1-1, with the D gene not clear enough to name. The V and J ends are trimmed by 6 bases and 8 bases, leaving 16 bases between them. Inclusive of the bounding cysteine and phenylalanine, the CDR3 is 13 residues long. Kept here is only the CDR3 DNA, which spans 39 bases and is read in frame from base 1. From the germline V gene, CDR1 is MDHEN and CDR2 is SYDVKM.